These 11 T cell receptor beta chains were all obtained from the same sample, sequenced in a study of shared clonotypes between healthy human individuals. Produced via immunoSEQ multiplex PCR; TCRdb's table is partial and in-frame only. The sample shows around 510,000 clones, about 80% of them seen only once. The material sequenced was PBMCs. These receptor sequences come from a woman in her 40s in good health. Some clones in this sample may be carry-over from other donors' samples.

This chain joins TRBV19 and TRBJ2-1; 8 bases are shared with TRBD2. Per the germline V gene, CDR1 is LNHDA and CDR2 is SQIVND (reference sequence). The length of the CDR3 is 15 residues. Losses at the gene ends were 3 bases for V and 5 bases for J; bases not matched to a gene: 6. The CDR3: CASSMNGGANNEQFF. DNA of the CDR3: TGTGCCAGTAGTATGAACGGGGGGGCAAACAATGAGCAGTTCTTC.

V and J are TRBV5-4 and TRBJ2-3, with D maybe TRBD2 (6 bases). The CDR3 extends over 14 amino acids. Per germline, CDR1 SGHNT and CDR2 YYREEE (reference sequence). V was clipped by 5 bases and J by 0 bases, with 10 bases between them. CDR3 in amino acids: CASRRGGSTDTQYF. CDR3 nucleotide sequence: TGTGCCAGCAGGCGGGGAGGAAGCACAGATACGCAGTATTTT.

This clone was observed at least ten times. This sample also contains other DNA sequences that code for the same CDR3. The chain has TRBV27 and TRBJ2-3; no reliable D call. Per the germline V gene, CDR1 is MNHEY and CDR2 is SMNVEV (reference sequence). The CDR3 runs to 12 residues. The ends were cut back, 4 bases at V and 1 base at J, with 3 bases in the middle. DNA of the CDR3: TGTGCCAGCAGTTCTCGCACAGATACGCAGTATTTT. It is translated as CASSSRTDTQYF.

The CDR3 is CASSLWASYSNQPQHF. CDR3 in DNA: TGTGCCAGCAGTTTATGGGCCAGTTATAGCAATCAGCCCCAGCATTTT. The rearrangement uses TRBV28 and TRBJ1-5; no definite D call. Trimming cost V 0 bases and J 0 bases, with 9 bases left between them. The germline CDR1 and CDR2 sequences are MDHEN and SYDVKM. This CDR3 has 16 amino acids.

This clone was observed many times. The same CDR3 also results from other DNA sequences found in this sample. The chain employs TRBV18 and TRBJ2-2; 12 bases are a match to TRBD2. The V and J ends lost 0 bases and 5 bases, in that order; junction bases with no gene match: 1. The germline V gene encodes CDR1 KGHSH and CDR2 LQKENI. The CDR3 is 16 residues long. The CDR3 DNA reads TGTGCCAGCTCACCACCCCTAGCGGGAGGGACCGGGGAGCTGTTTTTT. Translated, it gives CASSPPLAGGTGELFF.

This clone was detected many times. This chain uses TRBV6-4 with TRBJ2-6, with D hard to call. The CDR3 consists of 16 residues. V lost 3 bases and J lost 0, with 9 bases in between. The germline CDR1 and CDR2 sequences are MRHNA and SNTAGT. The CDR3 coding sequence is TGTGCCAGCAGTGATGATGGGGTCTCTGGGGCCAACGTCCTGACTTTC. Its protein is CASSDDGVSGANVLTF.

CDR3 coding DNA: TGTGCCAGCAGCTTAGACGGGGTCGAGGGCTACGAGCAGTACTTC. Residues: CASSLDGVEGYEQYF. The chain uses TRBV11-2 and TRBJ2-7; tentative D call: TRBD2 (5 bases). Germline CDR1 reads SGHAT; CDR2 reads FQNNGV. The CDR3 contains 15 residues. The V and J ends lost 0 bases and 3 bases respectively, with 12 bases between them.

The genes are TRBV7-2 and TRBJ1-3; no firm D call. The CDR3 length is 16 residues. Germline CDR1 is SGHTA and CDR2 is FQGNSA. Trimming pared 1 base from V and 0 bases from J, leaving 10 bases between. The CDR3 region is CASSLVSAYSGNTIYF. CDR3 DNA: TGTGCCAGCAGCTTAGTCTCGGCATACTCTGGAAACACCATATATTTT.

The CDR3 spells CASSPRPGINYGYTF. In DNA form, the CDR3 reads TGTGCCAGCTCACCCCGGCCAGGGATAAACTATGGCTACACCTTC. The V gene is TRBV18, the J gene TRBJ1-2; weak D call: TRBD1 (5 bases). This CDR3 contains 15 residues. Germline V gene data show CDR1 as KGHSH and CDR2 as LQKENI. Between the trimmed V and J ends, which lost 3 bases and 2 bases, there was a span of 13 bases.

The chain links TRBV30 to TRBJ1-5, with D possibly being TRBD1 (5 bases). The CDR3 extends over 15 amino acids. Germline values: CDR1 GTSNPN, CDR2 SVGIG (reference sequence). V shed 5 bases and J shed 0 bases, with 14 bases lying between them. The CDR3 protein is CAWPMGGHSNQPQHF. CDR3 bases: TGTGCCTGGCCTATGGGCGGACATAGCAATCAGCCCCAGCATTTT. Complete variable domain (other parts from reference TRBV30 and TRBJ1-5): SQTIHQWPATLVQPVGSPLSLECTVEGTSNPNLYWYRQAAGRGLQLLFYSVGIGQISSEVPQNLSASRPQDRQFILSSKKLLLSDSGFYLCAWPMGGHSNQPQHFGDGTRLSIL.

The CDR3 loop is CASSFTSYNEQFF. DNA for the CDR3: TGTGCCAGCAGTTTCACCTCCTACAATGAGCAGTTCTTC. The rearrangement uses TRBV27 and TRBJ2-1; D is ambiguous. Trimming shortened V by 3 bases and J by 0 bases, and 3 bases separated the two germline ends. The germline CDR1 and CDR2 sequences are MNHEY and SMNVEV (reference sequence). The CDR3 is made up of 13 amino acids.